This passage covers 20 T cell receptor beta chains from one sample sequenced in a study of cytomegalovirus exposure and HLA in healthy donors. The PCR employed 60 Vbeta primers together with 13 Jbeta primers. Libraries were prepared by immunoSEQ multiplex PCR; TCRdb keeps only in-frame clonotypes and omits some of them. The sample contains 130,000 to 150,000 clones, around 82% of which appear only once. The sequenced sample was PBMCs. Receptor source: a man aged 35 to 55 in good health and CMV-seropositive.

In its sample, this clone was seen a few times. The CDR3 DNA sequence: TGCGCCAGCAGCTTGGAGGGTCGGGGCACTGAAGCTTTCTTT. It encodes CASSLEGRGTEAFF. The chain links TRBV5-1 to TRBJ1-1; no firm D call. Germline CDR1 SGHRS, CDR2 YFSETQ. The CDR3 length is 14 residues. The ends were cut back, 0 bases at V and 4 bases at J, with 10 bases in the middle.

V is TRBV7-8 and J is TRBJ2-3, with a possible D match to TRBD1 (6 bases). The V gene's germline CDR1 is SGHVS and CDR2 FQNEAQ. The CDR3 has 15 residues. Trimming pared 0 bases from V and 2 bases from J, leaving 9 bases between. The CDR3 spells CASSLAGAHTDTQYF. For the CDR3, the DNA is TGTGCCAGCAGCTTAGCGGGGGCCCACACAGATACGCAGTATTTT.

The chain carries TRBV5-4 and TRBJ1-1, with TRBD1 matching over 7 bases. CDR1 is SGHNT, CDR2 YYREEE, per germline (reference sequence). This CDR3 spans 15 amino acids. V lost 4 bases and J lost 2; bases outside the gene matches: 8. The CDR3 coding sequence is TGTGCCAGCAGCACCTTACAGGGGCCTAACACTGAAGCTTTCTTT. It specifies CASSTLQGPNTEAFF.

The chain links TRBV7-6 to TRBJ1-1, with a weak D call TRBD1 (6 bases). Germline V gene sequence: CDR1 SGHVS, CDR2 FNYEAQ. This CDR3 is built from 14 residues. V was pared by 1 base and J by 0 bases, with 6 bases between. In DNA, the CDR3 is TGTGCCAGCAGCTTAGACAGGGTGAACACTGAAGCTTTCTTT. It encodes CASSLDRVNTEAFF.

The chain employs TRBV7-9 and TRBJ2-7; D is unclear. The V end lost 5 bases, the J end lost 0 bases, and 8 bases lay between the germline ends. Germline V gene lookup returns CDR1 SEHNR and CDR2 FQNEAQ (reference sequence). The CDR3 runs 13 residues. CDR3 protein: CASSQDASYEQYF. The DNA of the CDR3 is TGTGCCAGCAGCCAGGATGCCTCCTACGAGCAGTACTTC.

The chain couples TRBV7-2 to TRBJ1-2; the match to TRBD1 covers 9 bases. Unmatched junction bases numbered 4, after V lost 6 bases and J lost 5 bases. CDR1 SGHTA and CDR2 FQGNSA come from the germline V gene. The CDR3 consists of 13 residues. CDR3 region: CASSYDRGYGYTF. CDR3 DNA sequence: TGTGCCAGCAGTTATGACAGGGGGTATGGCTACACCTTC.

This clone was observed a handful of times. The V call is TRBV10-3, the J call TRBJ2-2, with TRBD1 identical over 7 bases. Trimming removed 4 bases from V and 0 bases from J; junction bases left unmatched: 5. This CDR3 is 16 amino acids long. Germline lookup yields CDR1 ENHRY and CDR2 SYGVKD. For the CDR3, the DNA is TGTGCCATCAGTGGACAGGGTTTTGCGAACACCGGGGAGCTGTTTTTT. Protein sequence: CAISGQGFANTGELFF.

The genes are TRBV9 and TRBJ2-4, with D hard to call. The V end lost 0 bases, the J end lost 9 bases, and 13 bases lay between the germline ends. From germline, CDR1 is SGDLS and CDR2 YYNGEE. CDR3 size: 14 residues. The CDR3 region is CASSVVGGKGIQYF. The CDR3 bases are TGTGCCAGCAGCGTAGTAGGCGGAAAAGGCATTCAGTACTTC. The variable domain in full, completed from reference TRBV9 and TRBJ2-4, reads DSGVTQTPKHLITATGQRVTLRCSPRSGDLSVYWYQQSLDQGLQFLIQYYNGEERAKGNILERFSAQQFPDLHSELNLSSLELGDSALYFCASSVVGGKGIQYFGAGTRLSVL.

The chain uses TRBV4-3 and TRBJ2-3; D might be TRBD2 (6 bases). The CDR3 covers 14 residues. Trimming removed 4 bases at V and 2 bases at J, with 10 bases between. Germline assignment: CDR1 LGHNA and CDR2 YSLEER. The CDR3 loop reads CASSPEGYTDTQYF. The CDR3 DNA reads TGCGCCAGCAGCCCGGAGGGATACACAGATACGCAGTATTTT.

V and J are TRBV30 and TRBJ2-1, with 14 bases aligning to TRBD2. The germline CDR1 and CDR2 sequences are GTSNPN and SVGIG (reference sequence). This CDR3 spans 21 amino acids. Trimming removed 5 bases from V and 7 bases from J; junction bases left unmatched: 25. CDR3 in amino acids: CAWGRISSGTSGRSIMNEQFF. In nucleotides, the CDR3 is TGTGCCTGGGGACGAATAAGCTCCGGGACTAGCGGGAGAAGTATTATGAATGAGCAGTTCTTC.

This chain links TRBV6-1 with TRBJ1-5; D is undetermined. CDR1 MNHNS and CDR2 SASEGT come from the germline V gene. Trimming removed 0 bases from V and 0 bases from J, with 6 bases in between. This CDR3 region has 15 residues. The CDR3 coding sequence is TGTGCCAGCAGTGAAGCCGGGAATAGCAATCAGCCCCAGCATTTT. It encodes CASSEAGNSNQPQHF.

This chain joins TRBV5-1 and TRBJ2-1; D possibly corresponds to TRBD1 (5 bases). Germline V CDR1 and CDR2: SGHRS, YFSETQ. V was trimmed by 4 bases and J by 7 bases, leaving 15 bases between them. CDR3 size: 14 residues. This chain's CDR3 is CASSHPGMENEQFF. The CDR3, as DNA: TGCGCCAGCAGCCATCCAGGGATGGAGAATGAGCAGTTCTTC.

The V gene is TRBV11-3, the J gene TRBJ1-1; tentatively, D is TRBD1 (5 bases). CDR1 is SGHNT and CDR2 is YENEEA in the germline V gene. The CDR3 spans 13 residues. Trimming shortened V by 6 bases and J by 3 bases, and 11 bases separated the two germline ends. The CDR3 reads CASSWSGDTEAFF. The CDR3 DNA reads as TGTGCCAGCAGTTGGTCGGGGGACACTGAAGCTTTCTTT.

V gene TRBV7-8 combines with J gene TRBJ2-3; the D is unclear. Per the germline V gene, CDR1 is SGHVS and CDR2 is FQNEAQ. Trimming removed 3 bases from V and 1 base from J, with 11 bases in between. CDR3 length: 15 amino acids. The CDR3 DNA reads TGTGCCAGCAGCTTTCGACACCGCGGCACAGATACGCAGTATTTT. Its protein is CASSFRHRGTDTQYF.

This chain links TRBV7-9 with TRBJ1-1, with D hard to call. CDR3 length: 11 amino acids. The germline V gene encodes CDR1 SEHNR and CDR2 FQNEAQ (reference sequence). V lost 5 bases, J lost 5 bases, and 6 bases lay in between. The CDR3 sequence is CASSPGTEAFF. CDR3 DNA sequence: TGTGCCAGCAGCCCAGGTACTGAAGCTTTCTTT.

As to this clone: The same CDR3 is also encoded by other DNA sequences in this sample. The chain carries TRBV18 and TRBJ2-5; 7 positions match TRBD1. The trim removed 3 bases at V and 2 bases at J, leaving 3 bases unmatched. CDR1 and CDR2 from the germline V gene are KGHSH and LQKENI. This CDR3 is built from 14 residues. Here the CDR3 reads CASSPGQVQETQYF. DNA for the CDR3: TGTGCCAGCTCACCTGGACAGGTACAAGAGACCCAGTACTTC. The full variable domain, rest sourced from reference TRBV18 and TRBJ2-5, is NAGVMQNPRHLVRRRGQEARLRCSPMKGHSHVYWYRQLPEEGLKFMVYLQKENIIDESGMPKERFSAEFPKEGPSILRIQQVVRGDSAAYFCASSPGQVQETQYFGPGTRLLVL.

V is TRBV5-1 and J is TRBJ2-2; a possible D gene is TRBD2 (5 bases). The germline CDR1 and CDR2 sequences are SGHRS and YFSETQ. This CDR3 spans 15 amino acids. Between the trimmed V and J ends, which lost 1 base and 1 base, there was a span of 8 bases. The DNA for the CDR3 is TGCGCCAGCAGCTTGTTCCGGGGGAACACCGGGGAGCTGTTTTTT. Translating it yields CASSLFRGNTGELFF.

V and J are TRBV2 and TRBJ2-7, with D uncertain. Looked up from germline, CDR1 is SNHLY and CDR2 is FYNNEI. V was clipped by 11 bases and J by 3 bases, with 14 bases between them. The CDR3 runs 12 residues. As DNA, the CDR3 is TGTGCCTCAACTCATGAGGACTACGAGCAGTACTTC. This sequence encodes CASTHEDYEQYF.

The rearrangement joins TRBV18 to TRBJ2-3; no firm D call. V lost 2 bases and J lost 0, with 9 bases in between. In germline, CDR1 is KGHSH, CDR2 LQKENI. There are 15 residues in the CDR3. CDR3 in DNA: TGTGCCAGCTCACCATCGGTCACCAGCACAGATACGCAGTATTTT. This gives the protein CASSPSVTSTDTQYF.

This clone has a handful of counts. The chain uses TRBV6-4 and TRBJ2-2; 8 bases match TRBD2. V lost 2 bases to trimming and J lost 4 bases; unmatched junction nucleotides: 0. CDR3 length equals 14 residues. Germline V CDR1 and CDR2: MRHNA, SNTAGT. DNA of the CDR3: TGTGCCAGCAGTGACGGGACTAGCACCGGGGAGCTGTTTTTT. The encoded protein is CASSDGTSTGELFF.